This is a list of T cell receptor beta chains from one sample in a study of blood T cell repertoires in COVID-19. Measured with immunoSEQ multiplex PCR; TCRdb has only the in-frame clones, and not every one. In the table there are 150,000 or so clones, around 83% of which are singletons. Sequencing was performed on PBMCs or T cells enriched from blood (not recorded which). These receptors originate from a woman in her fifties or sixties in a cohort exposed to, infected with or recovered from COVID-19 (not recorded which). Each CDR3 is given with its conserved first and last residue. The order of the fields is J gene, V gene, D gene, clone size, CDR3 DNA, CDR3 protein. The D gene is left open where the match is weak. Size values are once, few and many counts, or a class for expanded clones, and some rows have none.

TRBJ1-1,TRBV5-1,TRBD1,NA,TGCGCCAGCAGCTCTAGACAGGGTAGGTCCACTGAAGCTTTCTTT,CASSSRQGRSTEAFF
TRBJ2-5,TRBV9,TRBD2,NA,TGTGCCAGCAGCCCCTCAGGGGCGGGAGGGCCTCAAGAGACCCAGTACTTC,CASSPSGAGGPQETQYF
TRBJ2-1,TRBV4-1,NA,NA,TGCGCCAGCAGCAAACATTGGGGGGACTCCTACAATGAGCAGTTCTTC,CASSKHWGDSYNEQFF
TRBJ2-7,TRBV3-1/TRBV3-2,NA,NA,TGTGCCAGCAGCCCCGGAGGGACTCGGGAATACGAGCAGTACTTC,CASSPGGTREYEQYF
TRBJ1-4,TRBV7-2,TRBD1,NA,TGTGCCAGCAGCTCACAGGGGGGGGGCGAAAAACTGTTTTTT,CASSSQGGGEKLFF
TRBJ1-1,TRBV28,NA,NA,TGTGCCAGCAGGAGACCCCCTTCAGGGGCCCTTGGCACTGAAGCTTTCTTT,CASRRPPSGALGTEAFF
TRBJ1-1,TRBV25-1,NA,NA,TGTGCCAGCAGTGAGGGAAGGGGAGGCACTGAAGCTTTCTTT,CASSEGRGGTEAFF
TRBJ2-3,TRBV7-6,TRBD1,NA,TGTGCCAGCAGCTTTGGGACAGGGGAGTATTTT,CASSFGTGEYF
TRBJ2-7,TRBV9,NA,once,TGTGCCAGCAGCGCCCCCCCGCCTCCGGGAAGATACGAGCAGTACTTC,CASSAPPPPGRYEQYF
TRBJ2-7,TRBV30,NA,NA,TGTGCTGTACAGGGCTCCGAGCAGTACTTC,CAVQGSEQYF
TRBJ1-2,TRBV9,NA,once,TGTGCCAGCAGCGTAGGGGCAGATCTTAACTATGGCTACACCTTC,CASSVGADLNYGYTF
TRBJ1-2,TRBV6-5,TRBD1,NA,TGTGCCAGCAGGGGACAGGGGGCTTTTTACACCTTC,CASRGQGAFYTF
TRBJ2-7,TRBV30,TRBD1,few,TGTGCCTGGAGTAGGGACAGTGGCGAGCAGTACTTC,CAWSRDSGEQYF
TRBJ2-3,TRBV15,TRBD1,NA,TGTGCCACCAGCAGAAAACAGGGGTCGGTGTCAGATACGCAGTATTTT,CATSRKQGSVSDTQYF
TRBJ1-5,TRBV19,NA,NA,TGTGCCAGTAGTATCCCCCAGAATAGCAATCAGCCCCAGCATTTT,CASSIPQNSNQPQHF
TRBJ2-7,TRBV10-3,TRBD2,NA,TGTGCCATCAGTGAGTCGACTAGCGGCTCCTACGAGCAGTACTTC,CAISESTSGSYEQYF
TRBJ1-1,TRBV19,TRBD1,once,TGTGCCAGTAATTTCGGGACAGTCAACACTGAAGCTTTCTTT,CASNFGTVNTEAFF